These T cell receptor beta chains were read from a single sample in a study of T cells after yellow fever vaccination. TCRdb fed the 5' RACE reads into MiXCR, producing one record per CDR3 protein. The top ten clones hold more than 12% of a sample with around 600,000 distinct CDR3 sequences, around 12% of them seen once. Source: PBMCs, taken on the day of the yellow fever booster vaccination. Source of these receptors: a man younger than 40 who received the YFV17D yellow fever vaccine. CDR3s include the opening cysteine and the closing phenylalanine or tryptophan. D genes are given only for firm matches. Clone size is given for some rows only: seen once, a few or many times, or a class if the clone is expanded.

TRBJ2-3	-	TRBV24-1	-	TGTGCCACCAGTGATTCGGTAGCAGGGAAGGATACGCAGTATTTT	CATSDSVAGKDTQYF
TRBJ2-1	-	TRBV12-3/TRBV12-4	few	TGTGCCAGCAGTTTAACTTTTGGGCACAATGAGCAGTTCTTC	CASSLTFGHNEQFF
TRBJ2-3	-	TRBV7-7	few	TGTGCTAGCAGCTTAGCACAGGCCTTGACAGATACGCAGTATTTT	CASSLAQALTDTQYF
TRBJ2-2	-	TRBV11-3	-	TGTGCCAGCAGTTTTATCTCGTCCGGGGAGCTGTTTTTT	CASSFISSGELFF
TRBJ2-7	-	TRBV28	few	TGTGCCAGCACTAGCGACTCCTACGAGCAGTACTTC	CASTSDSYEQYF
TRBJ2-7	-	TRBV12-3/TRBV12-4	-	TGTGCCAGCAGTTTAAAGGGATTCGAGCAGTACTTC	CASSLKGFEQYF
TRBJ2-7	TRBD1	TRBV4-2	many	TGTGCCAGCAGCCACTCGGGACAGGGGTTTGACGAGCAGTACTTC	CASSHSGQGFDEQYF
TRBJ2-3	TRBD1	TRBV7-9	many	TGTGCCAGCAGCTCAGACAGGGCGTTGTGGTCAGATACGCAGTATTTT	CASSSDRALWSDTQYF
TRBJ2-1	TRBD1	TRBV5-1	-	TGCGCCAGCAGCTTGGGGGGACAGGGCCACAATGAGCAGTTCTTC	CASSLGGQGHNEQFF
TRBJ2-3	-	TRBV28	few	TGTGCCAGCTCCCCAGGGACTTCATTCACAGATACGCAGTATTTT	CASSPGTSFTDTQYF
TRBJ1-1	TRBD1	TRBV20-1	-	TGCAGTGCTAGTTACAGGGGGAGAAACACTGAAGCTTTCTTT	CSASYRGRNTEAFF
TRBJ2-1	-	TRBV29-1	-	TGCAGCGTTGCTCTGAATACGGGGTTTGAGGGTGAGCAGTTCTTC	CSVALNTGFEGEQFF
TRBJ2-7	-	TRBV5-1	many	TGTGCCAGCAGCTCGGGGTCTACCTACGAGCAGTACTTC	CASSSGSTYEQYF
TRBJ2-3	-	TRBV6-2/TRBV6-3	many	TGTGCCAGCAGTTACTCCCCTTACAGGGACGGGGAAGATACGCAGTATTTT	CASSYSPYRDGEDTQYF
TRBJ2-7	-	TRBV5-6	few	TGTGCCAGCAGCCTATGGAACGAGCAGTACTTC	CASSLWNEQYF
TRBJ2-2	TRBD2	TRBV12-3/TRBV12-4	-	TGTGCCAGCAGTTTGGCTAGCGGGAAGGGGAAGGTCACCGGGGAGCTGTTTTTT	CASSLASGKGKVTGELFF
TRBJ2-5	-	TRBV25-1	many	TGTGCCAGCAGAGAAAAGACGGCCTTGGAGACCCAGTACTTC	CASREKTALETQYF
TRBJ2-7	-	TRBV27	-	TGTGCCAGCAGTTCCCTCGGCAGAATTGGGCAGTACTTC	CASSSLGRIGQYF
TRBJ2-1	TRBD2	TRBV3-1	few	TGTGCCAGCAGCCAAGATTCGGGACTAGCGGGCAATGAGCAGTTCTTC	CASSQDSGLAGNEQFF
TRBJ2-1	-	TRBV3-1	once	TGTGCCAGCAGCCAAGATGTCGGGACCTACAATGAGCAGTTCTTC	CASSQDVGTYNEQFF
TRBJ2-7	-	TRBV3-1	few	TGTGCCAGCAGCCAATCCGGACACTACGAGCAGTACTTC	CASSQSGHYEQYF
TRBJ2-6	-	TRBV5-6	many	TGTGCCAGCAGCTTGAAAAGCTCTGGGGCCAACGTCCTGACTTTC	CASSLKSSGANVLTF
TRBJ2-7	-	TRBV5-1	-	TGCGCCAGCAGCCCCTCTAGCAGGACCTACTACGAGCAGTACTTC	CASSPSSRTYYEQYF
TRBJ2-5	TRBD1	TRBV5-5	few	TGTGCCAGCAGGACAGGGGGCGCAGAGGAGACCCAGTACTTC	CASRTGGAEETQYF
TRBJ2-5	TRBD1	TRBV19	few	TGTGCCAGTAGTATAAATACAGGGGTAGAAGAGACCCAGTACTTC	CASSINTGVEETQYF
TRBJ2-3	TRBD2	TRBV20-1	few	TGCAGTGCACCGACTAGCGGGAGGGTGACAGATACGCAGTATTTT	CSAPTSGRVTDTQYF
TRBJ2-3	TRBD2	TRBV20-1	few	TGCAGTGCCACTGATAGCGGGAATCGATTCGGGTCTACAGATACGCAGTATTTT	CSATDSGNRFGSTDTQYF
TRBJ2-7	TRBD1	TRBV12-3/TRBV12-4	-	TGTGCCAGCAGTCCCGGGACAGGGTCCGAGCAGTACTTC	CASSPGTGSEQYF
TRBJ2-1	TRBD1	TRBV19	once	TGTGCCAGTACTACCGGGACAGGGGTGACGGATGAGCAGTTCTTC	CASTTGTGVTDEQFF
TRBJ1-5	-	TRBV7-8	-	TGTGCCAGCAGCTTAGGCGGGGGGAGGGTGGGCAATCAGCCCCAGCATTTT	CASSLGGGRVGNQPQHF
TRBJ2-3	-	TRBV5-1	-	TGCGCCAGCAGCTCCTTGGGGGAGGGCACAGATACGCAGTATTTT	CASSSLGEGTDTQYF
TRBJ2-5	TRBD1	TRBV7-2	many	TGTGCCAGCAGCCAGGGACAGGGTGTACGAGAGACCCAGTACTTC	CASSQGQGVRETQYF
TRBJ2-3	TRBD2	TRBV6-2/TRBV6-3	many	TGTGCCAGCAGTTACAATTCATCTAGCGGGATCTTGGATACGCAGTATTTT	CASSYNSSSGILDTQYF
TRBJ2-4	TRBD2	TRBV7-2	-	TGTGCCAGCAGCTCCGTCTCGGGGGGGAACAGGATTCAGTACTTC	CASSSVSGGNRIQYF
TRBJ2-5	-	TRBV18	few	TGTGCCAGCTCGCCGGGACTGAATCAAGAGACCCAGTACTTC	CASSPGLNQETQYF
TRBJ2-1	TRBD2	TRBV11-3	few	TGTGCCAGCAGCGTCAGGGCGGGAGGGGGTGAGCAGTTCTTC	CASSVRAGGGEQFF
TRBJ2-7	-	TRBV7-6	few	TGTGCCAGCAGCCCTACCCAGGGGTCCTACGAGCAGTACTTC	CASSPTQGSYEQYF
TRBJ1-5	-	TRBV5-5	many	TGTGCCAGCAGCTCCTCCGGGGAACGCAATCAGCCCCAGCATTTT	CASSSSGERNQPQHF
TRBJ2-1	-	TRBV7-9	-	TGTGCCAGCCCAGTGAGCCCCTACAATGAGCAGTTCTTC	CASPVSPYNEQFF